This TCR beta chain was identified during a study of T cells in Graves' hyperthyroidism and ophthalmopathy. Study at large: Peripheral blood specimens were obtained at initial diagnosis, prior to any treatment. Whole-study results and caveats: Blood shared most expanded thyroid clonotypes above 0.001.

Germline V CDR1 and CDR2: SGHTA, FQGNSA. This CDR3 spans 14 amino acids. With 4 bases removed from V and 0 bases from J, the gap between germline ends came to 7 bases. Remarks on this clonotype: Its antigen is unidentified. Because the CDR3 is missing its conserved closing phenylalanine or tryptophan, this is likely a read error.

The CDR3 regions of TCR beta were amplified from RNA transcripts. First-round RT-PCR of the TCR CDR3 relied on the HTBI primer set. MiXCR, run by TCRdb on the multiplex PCR reads, gives a single entry per CDR3 protein. This sample has around 500,000 distinct CDR3 sequences, with more than 15% found just once. The chain combines TRBV7-2 with TRBJ2-1; no clear D. The sequencing sample was made of blood. The sequence derives from a woman in her thirties with Graves' ophthalmopathy. CDR3 region: CASSSQNSYNEQFS. Here the CDR3 DNA reads TGTGCCAGCAGCTCCCAGAACTCCTACAATGAGCAGTTCTCC.